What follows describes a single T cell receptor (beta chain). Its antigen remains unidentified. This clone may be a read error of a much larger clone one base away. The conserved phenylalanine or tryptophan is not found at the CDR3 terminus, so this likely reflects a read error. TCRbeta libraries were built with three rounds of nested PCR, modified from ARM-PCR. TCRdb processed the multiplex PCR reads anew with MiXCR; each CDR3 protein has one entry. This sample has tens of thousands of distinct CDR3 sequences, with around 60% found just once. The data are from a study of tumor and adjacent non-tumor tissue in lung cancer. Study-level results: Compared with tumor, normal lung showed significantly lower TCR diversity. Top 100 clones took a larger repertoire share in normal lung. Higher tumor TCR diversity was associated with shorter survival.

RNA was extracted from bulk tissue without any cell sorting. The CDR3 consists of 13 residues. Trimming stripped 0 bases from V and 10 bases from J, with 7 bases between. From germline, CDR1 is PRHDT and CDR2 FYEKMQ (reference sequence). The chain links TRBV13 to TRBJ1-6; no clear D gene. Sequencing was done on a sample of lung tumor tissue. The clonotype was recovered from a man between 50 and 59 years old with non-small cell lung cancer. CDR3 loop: CASSLGGFSPLHS. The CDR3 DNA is TGTGCCAGCAGCTTAGGGGGGTTCTCACCCCTCCACTCT.